This entry lists 21 T cell receptor beta chains sequenced from one sample in a study of regulatory T cells in long-lasting Graves disease. Relying on iRepertoire HTBI primers and Arm-PCR of CDR3 regions, the team built TCR beta libraries. TCRdb used MiXCR to reprocess the multiplex PCR reads, holding one entry per CDR3 protein. The sample holds about 620,000 distinct CDR3 sequences, around 17% seen once. Time point here: newly diagnosed GD, antithyroid drugs for less than 3 months. The TCR library was made from RNA that had been extracted from PBMCs in TRIzol. The same data also went into a second study, on T cells in Graves' hyperthyroidism and ophthalmopathy.

Sequenced here: peripheral blood mononuclear cells (PBMCs), sampled at new diagnosis, from a patient treated with antithyroid drugs. These receptors came from a woman aged 25 to 39 with Graves disease.

This clonotype was seen repeatedly, ten times or more. The rearrangement links TRBV12-3 or TRBV12-4 to TRBJ1-5, with TRBD1 identical over 7 bases. The trim removed 6 bases at V and 3 bases at J, leaving 2 bases unmatched. The CDR3 is made up of 13 amino acids. The CDR3 DNA follows: TGTGCCAGCAGGGGGACAGACAATCAGCCCCAGCATTTT. Translated, it gives CASRGTDNQPQHF.

This clonotype was seen at least ten times. The rearrangement links TRBV11-2 to TRBJ2-1; D gene ambiguous. With 0 bases removed from V and 8 bases from J, the gap between germline ends came to 17 bases. Germline assignment: CDR1 SGHAT and CDR2 FQNNGV. CDR3 length: 16 amino acids. CDR3 in DNA: TGTGCCAGCAGCTTAGAAGGCCTTATGGGTATCTATGAGCAGTTCTTC. This translates into CASSLEGLMGIYEQFF.

This chain links TRBV5-1 with TRBJ2-1, with a possible D match to TRBD2 (5 bases). The V and J ends lost 5 bases and 5 bases respectively, with 26 bases between them. The CDR3 runs to 18 residues. Per the germline V gene, CDR1 is SGHRS and CDR2 is YFSETQ. In nucleotides, the CDR3 is TGCGCCAGCAGGATCAGGAGGTTTTCTGAGGTTGGGAACAATGAGCAGTTCTTC. It is translated as CASRIRRFSEVGNNEQFF.

The V and J genes are TRBV29-1 and TRBJ2-1; D not resolved. Germline-derived CDR1 and CDR2 are SQVTM and ANQGSEA. The CDR3 consists of 14 residues. The V end was cut by 1 base, the J end by 3 bases, with 10 bases between. In DNA, the CDR3 is TGCAGCGTTGAAGGCCATAAGGGCTACAATGAGCAGTTCTTC. Translating gives CSVEGHKGYNEQFF.

This clonotype was counted a few times. The V gene is TRBV10-3, the J gene TRBJ2-1; D is perhaps TRBD1 (6 bases). The V gene lost 7 bases and the J gene lost 6 bases, with 13 bases spanning the gap. Germline values: CDR1 ENHRY, CDR2 SYGVKD. This CDR3 comprises 13 residues. The CDR3 spells CAIKDSDTNEQFF. The CDR3 region has the DNA TGTGCCATCAAGGACAGCGATACCAATGAGCAGTTCTTC.

This clonotype has ten or more counts. The gene calls are TRBV11-2 and TRBJ1-1; D gene uncertain. Trimming cost V 5 bases and J 3 bases, with 10 bases left between them. The CDR3 sequence is 13 residues long. The germline gives CDR1 SGHAT, CDR2 FQNNGV. CDR3 amino acids: CASSLQEYTEAFF. The CDR3 DNA is TGTGCCAGCAGCCTGCAGGAGTACACTGAAGCTTTCTTT.

V gene TRBV4-1 combines with J gene TRBJ2-6, with D perhaps matching TRBD1 (5 bases). Trimming pared 4 bases from V and 0 bases from J, leaving 7 bases between. Per the germline V gene, CDR1 is MGHRA and CDR2 is YSYEKL. This CDR3 is built from 15 residues. CDR3 amino acids: CASSPRDSGANVLTF. The CDR3, as DNA: TGCGCCAGCAGCCCCAGGGACTCTGGGGCCAACGTCCTGACTTTC.

This chain links TRBV24-1 with TRBJ2-3, with 8 bases lining up with TRBD1. Germline-derived CDR1 and CDR2 are KGHDR and SFDVKD. Losses at the gene ends were 12 bases for V and 7 bases for J; bases not matched to a gene: 11. CDR3 size: 13 residues. The CDR3 DNA sequence: TGTGCCGCCCAGGGGGCAGGGTCGAATACGCAGTATTTT. This codes for CAAQGAGSNTQYF.

The chain links TRBV28 to TRBJ2-7; D may be TRBD1 or TRBD2 (5 bases each). The CDR3 spans 16 residues. Germline V lookup: CDR1 MDHEN, CDR2 SYDVKM. Trimming removed 5 bases from V and 4 bases from J, with 21 bases in between. The CDR3 coding sequence is TGTGCCAGCAGTCCGAGGCTGGGACGGGATTCTTACGAGCAGTACTTC. Translation: CASSPRLGRDSYEQYF.

This clonotype occurred once. The chain joins TRBV20-1 to TRBJ1-1; D possibly corresponds to TRBD1 (5 bases). Deletions cut 1 base from V and 0 bases from J, with 9 bases between. The CDR3 is 14 amino acids. Germline V gives CDR1 DFQATT, CDR2 SNEGSKA (reference sequence). The CDR3 DNA is TGCAGTGCTAGAGGTGGGGGAATGAACACTGAAGCTTTCTTT. This encodes CSARGGGMNTEAFF.

V is TRBV20-1 and J is TRBJ1-3; D may be TRBD1 (5 bases). The CDR3 contains 13 residues. The V end was cut by 0 bases, the J end by 4 bases, with 7 bases between. The germline V gene encodes CDR1 DFQATT and CDR2 SNEGSKA (reference sequence). CDR3 bases: TGCAGTGCTAGAGAGGGGGGGGGAAACACCATATATTTT. Translation: CSAREGGGNTIYF.

There are many counts of this clonotype. The V gene is TRBV12-3 or TRBV12-4, the J gene TRBJ2-2, with no clear D. V was trimmed by 6 bases and J by 6 bases, leaving 14 bases between them. The CDR3 contains 14 residues. CDR3 region: CASSSRPVSGELFF. The CDR3 DNA reads TGTGCCAGCAGCTCTCGACCTGTCTCCGGGGAGCTGTTTTTT.

This clonotype was seen ten or more times. V gene TRBV28 combines with J gene TRBJ1-1; D possibly corresponds to TRBD1 (6 bases). V lost 5 bases to trimming and J lost 4 bases, with 17 bases between them. The CDR3 length is 15 residues. Looked up from germline, CDR1 is MDHEN and CDR2 is SYDVKM. As DNA, the CDR3 is TGTGCCAGCAGTGGGGCGGGGGCGCCGTTCACTGAAGCTTTCTTT. Its translation is CASSGAGAPFTEAFF. Variable domain in full (rest from reference TRBV28 and TRBJ1-1): DVKVTQSSRYLVKRTGEKVFLECVQDMDHENMFWYRQDPGLGLRLIYFSYDVKMKEKGDIPEGYSVSREKKERFSLILESASTNQTSMYLCASSGAGAPFTEAFFGQGTRLTVV.

This clonotype appeared many times. The V and J genes are TRBV7-9 and TRBJ2-2, with TRBD1 as a possible D gene (6 bases). The V and J ends lost 1 base and 0 bases respectively, with 12 bases between them. Looked up from germline, CDR1 is SEHNR and CDR2 is FQNEAQ (reference sequence). The CDR3 extends over 17 amino acids. The CDR3 nucleotides are TGTGCCAGCAGCTTAGGTCGTGGGGGCGCGAACACCGGGGAGCTGTTTTTT. Amino acid sequence: CASSLGRGGANTGELFF. Based on the CDR3 plus reference TRBV7-9 and TRBJ2-2, the full variable domain is DTGVSQNPRHKITKRGQNVTFRCDPISEHNRLYWYRQTLGQGPEFLTYFQNEAQLEKSRLLSDRFSAERPKGSFSTLEIQRTEQGDSAMYLCASSLGRGGANTGELFFGEGSRLTVL.

There are many counts of this clonotype. The V gene is TRBV10-3, the J gene TRBJ2-2; D is unresolved. The germline gives CDR1 ENHRY, CDR2 SYGVKD. With 5 bases removed from V and 7 bases from J, the gap between germline ends came to 11 bases. This CDR3 region has 13 residues. CDR3 sequence reads: CAISQLLGGELFF. CDR3 nucleotide sequence: TGTGCCATCAGTCAACTATTAGGCGGGGAGCTGTTTTTT.

This clonotype was counted between two and nine times. V usage is TRBV5-1 and J usage is TRBJ1-1; 12 bases agree with TRBD1. Germline V lookup: CDR1 SGHRS, CDR2 YFSETQ. The junction had 3 bases not matched to a gene; V was cut back by 0 bases and J by 3 bases. The CDR3 has 16 amino acids. CDR3 loop: CASSLGDRGRDTEAFF. The DNA of the CDR3 is TGCGCCAGCAGCTTGGGGGACAGGGGGCGGGACACTGAAGCTTTCTTT.

This clonotype has just a few counts. The V and J genes are TRBV6-1 and TRBJ1-5; no reliable D call. Germline assignment: CDR1 MNHNS and CDR2 SASEGT. Trimming removed 5 bases from V and 0 bases from J, with 29 bases in between. The CDR3 covers 21 residues. CDR3 sequence reads: CASSPISTAPGRPLSNQPQHF. In DNA form, the CDR3 reads TGTGCCAGCAGTCCAATTTCCACCGCCCCTGGACGTCCTCTTAGCAATCAGCCCCAGCATTTT.

This clonotype was detected many times. This sequence joins TRBV12-3 or TRBV12-4 and TRBJ2-5; TRBD2 agrees at 7 bases. After removal of 5 bases from V and 1 base from J, the junction contained 7 bases not matched to a gene. The CDR3 spans 15 residues. The CDR3 sequence: CASSRGDWGQETQYF. In nucleotides, the CDR3 is TGTGCCAGCAGTCGGGGGGACTGGGGCCAAGAGACCCAGTACTTC.

This clonotype was observed a few times. The chain carries TRBV18 and TRBJ2-5; the D is unclear. The CDR3 runs to 13 residues. V lost 6 bases and J lost 5, with 13 bases in between. Germline assignment: CDR1 KGHSH and CDR2 LQKENI. CDR3 nucleotide sequence: TGTGCCAGCTCCCCGAGCCGGTTGGAGACCCAGTACTTC. This gives the protein CASSPSRLETQYF.

This clonotype was counted many times. This chain connects TRBV20-1 to TRBJ2-7; no clear D. CDR1 is DFQATT, CDR2 SNEGSKA, per germline (reference sequence). This CDR3 contains 10 residues. V lost 1 base and J lost 7, with 5 bases in between. CDR3 in amino acids: CSARVREQYF. The CDR3 DNA sequence: TGCAGTGCTAGAGTAAGAGAGCAGTACTTC.

This clonotype was detected ten times or more. The chain is built from TRBV6-5 and TRBJ2-5, with 7 bases that match TRBD1. This CDR3 has 16 amino acids. J lost 0 bases, V lost 2 bases, and 6 bases had no gene match. In germline, CDR1 is MNHEY, CDR2 SVGAGI. The CDR3 DNA reads TGTGCCAGCAGTTACCCCAAAACAGGGGACCAAGAGACCCAGTACTTC. This encodes CASSYPKTGDQETQYF.